This entry concerns a single T cell receptor beta chain. The CDR3 sequence is 14 residues long. The V gene's germline CDR1 is MNHEY and CDR2 SVGAGI. This sample is part of a study of T cell clusters in autoimmune cytopenias. TRB was amplified from 250 ng of peripheral blood genomic DNA per sample. TRB rearrangements were amplified by touch-down multiplex PCR with mixed TRB-A/B primers. TCRdb re-called the multiplex PCR reads and gives one entry per CDR3 protein, without DNA. The sample holds over 9,500 distinct CDR3 sequences. This sample also belongs to another study, concerning T cell repertoires in aging, cancer and after chemotherapy. That paper adds: Millions of TCR reads were in the whole dataset.

Sequencing was carried out using peripheral blood. This chain links TRBV6-5 with TRBJ1-2. This clonotype was sampled from a human donor in good health. The CDR3 reads CASSYSGRGRGYTF.